A single sample is the source of the 21 T cell receptor beta chains below, sequenced in a study. A single record per CDR3 protein comes from TCRdb applying MiXCR to the RT-PCR reads. The profile shows 650,000 to 800,000 distinct CDR3 sequences, 14% of them singletons. The sequencing input was memory CD4+ T cells from blood. These receptors came from a female donor in good health, serving as a healthy control.

This rearrangement joins TRBV4-2 to TRBJ2-1; 12 bases are a match to TRBD2. J was trimmed by 6 bases and V by 8 bases; bases with no gene match: 17. Germline loops: CDR1 LGHNA, CDR2 YNFKEQ. The CDR3 extends over 18 amino acids. The CDR3: CASSRTGETSGSFNEQFF. The CDR3 coding sequence is TGTGCCAGCTCCCGGACAGGAGAGACTAGCGGGAGCTTCAATGAGCAGTTCTTC.

Only one count was recorded for this clonotype. The chain recombines TRBV5-5 with TRBJ2-5; 8 bases match TRBD2. After removal of 7 bases from V and 2 bases from J, the junction contained 10 bases not matched to a gene. Per germline, CDR1 SGHKS and CDR2 YYEKEE (reference sequence). This CDR3 is built from 15 residues. CDR3 sequence reads: CASSRTTSEQETQYF. CDR3 sequence (DNA): TGTGCCAGCTCCCGGACGACTAGCGAACAAGAGACCCAGTACTTC.

The CDR3 loop is CASSPYPLRGNTEAFF. Written as DNA, the CDR3 is TGTGCCAGCAGTCCCTACCCCCTACGGGGGAACACTGAAGCTTTCTTT. The chain combines TRBV27 with TRBJ1-1, with D hard to call. The CDR3 has 16 residues. Trimming took off 5 bases at V and 1 base at J, with 17 bases between the two ends. Germline V gene sequence: CDR1 MNHEY, CDR2 SMNVEV (reference sequence).

This clonotype turned up a few times. The chain joins TRBV4-3 to TRBJ2-1; D may be TRBD2 (6 bases). V was shortened by 0 bases and J by 4 bases, with 28 bases between the two germline ends. This CDR3 comprises 21 residues. Germline CDR1 reads LGHNA; CDR2 reads YSLEER. Written as DNA, the CDR3 is TGCGCCAGCAGCCAAGATAGTCCAGCGGGTGCCGTAACGACGAAATACAATGAGCAGTTCTTC. Protein product: CASSQDSPAGAVTTKYNEQFF.

In this sample, this clonotype turned up many times. For the CDR3, the DNA is TGCAGTGCCCAGACGGGGAACACTGAAGCTTTCTTT. Encoded protein: CSAQTGNTEAFF. The genes are TRBV20-1 and TRBJ1-1, with D unclear. Per the germline V gene, CDR1 is DFQATT and CDR2 is SNEGSKA (reference sequence). The V gene lost 6 bases and the J gene lost 1 base, with 9 bases spanning the gap. The CDR3 extends over 12 amino acids.

As concerns this clonotype: One base away lies a much larger clone, so this may be a sequencing read error. No conserved phenylalanine or tryptophan is present at the end of the CDR3, so a read error is the likely explanation. The chain couples TRBV7-3 to TRBJ2-5; the match to TRBD1 covers 7 bases. This CDR3 is 14 amino acids long. Germline V gene data show CDR1 as SGHTA and CDR2 as FQGTGA. V was clipped by 2 bases and J by 5 bases; unmatched bases: 5. The CDR3 bases are TGTGCCAGCAGCTTAGACAGGGACAGTGAGACCCAGTACTTA. Translated, it gives CASSLDRDSETQYL.

This clonotype was seen only a few times. V is TRBV5-1 and J is TRBJ2-5, with a tentative D call TRBD1 (6 bases). This CDR3 comprises 15 residues. From germline, CDR1 is SGHRS and CDR2 YFSETQ. The V end lost 2 bases, the J end lost 1 base, and 12 bases lay between the germline ends. The CDR3 here is CASSFEQGSQETQYF. CDR3 DNA sequence: TGCGCCAGCAGCTTTGAACAGGGATCCCAAGAGACCCAGTACTTC.

V usage is TRBV27 and J usage is TRBJ2-7; TRBD1 matches at 9 bases. The CDR3 totals 16 residues. Germline V gene sequence: CDR1 MNHEY, CDR2 SMNVEV (reference sequence). Unmatched junction bases numbered 13, after V lost 6 bases and J lost 4 bases. Here the CDR3 reads CASSPLGQGSSYEQYF. CDR3 sequence (DNA): TGTGCCAGCAGCCCTCTCGGACAGGGGTCTTCTTACGAGCAGTACTTC.

V usage is TRBV3-1 and J usage is TRBJ1-6; a weak D match, TRBD1 (6 bases). Trimming removed 1 base at V and 8 bases at J, with 12 bases between. CDR1 and CDR2 (germline): LGHDT, YNNKEL (reference sequence). The CDR3 contains 15 residues. CDR3 loop: CASSQVLPGDSPLHF. The CDR3 coding sequence is TGTGCCAGCAGCCAAGTACTCCCAGGGGATTCACCCCTCCACTTT.

The table lists this clonotype with many counts. The rearrangement uses TRBV5-1 and TRBJ2-3; TRBD1 agrees at 10 bases. CDR1 and CDR2 from the germline V gene are SGHRS and YFSETQ. V lost 6 bases, J lost 3 bases, and 4 bases stayed unmatched. This CDR3 is 14 amino acids long. CDR3 DNA sequence: TGCGCCAGCACTAGGGGACAGGGGACAGATACGCAGTATTTT. Protein sequence: CASTRGQGTDTQYF.

This clonotype was recorded at least ten times. The chain joins TRBV6-2 or TRBV6-3 to TRBJ2-1; perhaps TRBD2 as D (5 bases). This CDR3 is built from 12 residues. Trimming took off 7 bases at V and 9 bases at J, with 13 bases between the two ends. Germline V CDR1 and CDR2: MNHEY, SVGEGT. CDR3 sequence reads: CASTDRRVEQFF. CDR3 DNA sequence: TGTGCCAGCACCGACCGGCGGGTTGAGCAGTTCTTC.

This chain connects TRBV20-1 to TRBJ2-1, with a tentative D call TRBD2 (6 bases). In germline, CDR1 is DFQATT, CDR2 SNEGSKA (reference sequence). The CDR3 length is 15 residues. With 6 bases removed from V and 6 bases from J, the gap between germline ends came to 21 bases. The CDR3 DNA reads TGCAGTGCCCCTGGGGCGGGGAGGATTGTCAATGAGCAGTTCTTC. It yields the protein CSAPGAGRIVNEQFF.

The chain recombines TRBV7-8 with TRBJ2-7; 8 bases are shared with TRBD1. V was clipped by 5 bases and J by 5 bases; unmatched bases: 5. Germline values: CDR1 SGHVS, CDR2 FQNEAQ. The length of the CDR3 is 13 residues. CDR3 sequence reads: CASSHGQGHEQYF. Written as DNA, the CDR3 is TGTGCCAGCAGCCACGGACAGGGCCACGAGCAGTACTTC.

This clonotype was counted a few times. The chain combines TRBV20-1 with TRBJ2-2; TRBD2 matches at 15 bases. The CDR3 sequence is 15 residues long. V dropped 4 bases and J dropped 6; count of bases not matched to a gene: 3. The germline gives CDR1 DFQATT, CDR2 SNEGSKA (reference sequence). Here the CDR3 DNA reads TGCAGTGCTACCCGGACTAGCGGGAGGGCCGGGGAGCTGTTTTTT. Protein product: CSATRTSGRAGELFF.

This chain links TRBV28 with TRBJ2-3, with 12 bases fitting TRBD2. The CDR3 length is 16 residues. Germline loops: CDR1 MDHEN, CDR2 SYDVKM. V gave up 5 bases and J gave up 2 bases; unmatched junction bases: 5. CDR3 nucleotide sequence: TGTGCCAGCAGTAGCGGACTAGCGGGGACCACAGATACGCAGTATTTT. It yields the protein CASSSGLAGTTDTQYF.

This chain connects TRBV12-3 or TRBV12-4 to TRBJ1-1; TRBD1 agrees at 9 bases. With 8 bases clipped from V and 1 base from J, the junction kept 5 bases outside the gene matches. This CDR3 is built from 14 residues. The CDR3 coding sequence is TGTGCCAGCGGGGGGGACAGGGCGAACACTGAAGCTTTCTTT. Amino acid sequence: CASGGDRANTEAFF.

This clonotype has a count of ten or more. V usage is TRBV27 and J usage is TRBJ2-1, with 15 bases that match TRBD2. Germline loops: CDR1 MNHEY, CDR2 SMNVEV (reference sequence). V lost 7 bases, J lost 1 base, and 5 bases stayed unmatched. The CDR3 covers 17 residues. CDR3 loop: CASTGTSGRRSYNEQFF. The CDR3 nucleotides are TGTGCCAGCACCGGGACTAGCGGGAGGAGGTCCTACAATGAGCAGTTCTTC.

The chain uses TRBV20-1 and TRBJ1-1; 11 nucleotides align to TRBD1. V gave up 0 bases and J gave up 0 bases; unmatched junction bases: 9. Germline CDR1 and CDR2: DFQATT and SNEGSKA (reference sequence). CDR3 size: 18 residues. DNA for the CDR3: TGCAGTGCTAGAGATACCGGGACAGGGGGGACGATGAACACTGAAGCTTTCTTT. This encodes CSARDTGTGGTMNTEAFF.

The chain recombines TRBV7-8 with TRBJ1-2, with D possibly being TRBD1 (6 bases). The CDR3 consists of 11 residues. Germline V gene lookup returns CDR1 SGHVS and CDR2 FQNEAQ. V shed 0 bases and J shed 12 bases, with 8 bases lying between them. The CDR3 spells CASSLAGANTF. Written as DNA, the CDR3 is TGTGCCAGCAGCTTAGCGGGGGCGAACACCTTC. Full variable domain (missing parts from reference TRBV7-8 and TRBJ1-2): GAGVSQSPRYKVAKRGQDVALRCDPISGHVSLFWYQQALGQGPEFLTYFQNEAQLDKSGLPSDRFFAERPEGSVSTLKIQRTQQEDSAVYLCASSLAGANTFGSGTRLTVV.

The chain uses TRBV7-3 and TRBJ2-7; TRBD1 matches at 9 bases. Germline V gene lookup returns CDR1 SGHTA and CDR2 FQGTGA. Germline trimming cut 5 bases from V and 3 bases from J; bases unmatched to any gene: 14. This CDR3 spans 17 amino acids. The CDR3 bases are TGTGCCAGCAGCGCCATGTCAGGGGGACAGGGACACTACGAGCAGTACTTC. Encoded protein: CASSAMSGGQGHYEQYF.

The rearrangement joins TRBV20-1 to TRBJ2-1; the match to TRBD2 covers 8 bases. Germline CDR1 is DFQATT and CDR2 is SNEGSKA (reference sequence). The CDR3 spans 15 residues. V was clipped by 6 bases and J by 7 bases; unmatched bases: 14. CDR3 nucleotides: TGCAGTGCCGCATCACCGGGACTAGTGGGTAATGAGCAGTTCTTC. This sequence encodes CSAASPGLVGNEQFF.